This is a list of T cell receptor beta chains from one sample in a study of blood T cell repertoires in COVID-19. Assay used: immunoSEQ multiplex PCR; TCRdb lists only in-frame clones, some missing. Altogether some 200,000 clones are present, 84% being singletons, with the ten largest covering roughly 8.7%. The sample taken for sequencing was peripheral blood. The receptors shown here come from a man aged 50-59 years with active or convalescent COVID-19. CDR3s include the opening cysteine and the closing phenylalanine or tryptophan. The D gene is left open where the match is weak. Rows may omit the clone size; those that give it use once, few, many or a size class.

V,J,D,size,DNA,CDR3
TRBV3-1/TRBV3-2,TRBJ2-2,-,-,TGTGCCAGCAGCCCGGGCGGGACCGGGGAGCTGTTTTTT,CASSPGGTGELFF
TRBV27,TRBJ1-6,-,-,TGTGCCAGCAGTTTAATTCAGAATTCACCCCTCCACTTT,CASSLIQNSPLHF
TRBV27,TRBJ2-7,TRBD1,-,TGTGCCAGCAGTCCGACAGGGTTTCCCTACGAGCAGTACTTC,CASSPTGFPYEQYF
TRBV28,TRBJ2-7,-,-,TGTGCCAGCAGTTTCCAGAGGAGGGACGAGCAGTACTTC,CASSFQRRDEQYF
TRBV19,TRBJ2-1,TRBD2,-,TGTGCCCGGTACCCCACTAGCGGGAGAGACAATGAGCAGTTCTTC,CARYPTSGRDNEQFF
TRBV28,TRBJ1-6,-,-,TGTGCCAGCAGTTCCCAGGACTATAATTCACCCCTCCACTTT,CASSSQDYNSPLHF
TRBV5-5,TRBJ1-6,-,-,TGTGCCAGCAGCCCAGACAGTATCTCCTATAATTCACCCCTCCACTTT,CASSPDSISYNSPLHF
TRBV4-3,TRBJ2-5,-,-,TGCGCCAGCAGCCAAGGGGCCGGCAGCCAAGAGACCCAGTACTTC,CASSQGAGSQETQYF
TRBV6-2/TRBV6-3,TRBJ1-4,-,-,TGTGCCAGCAGCCTCCGGAGGGGTGAAAAACTGTTTTTT,CASSLRRGEKLFF
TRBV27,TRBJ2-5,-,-,TGTGCCAGCAGTTTCAGAGAGGGAGAGACCCAGTACTTC,CASSFREGETQYF
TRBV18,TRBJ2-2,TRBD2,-,TGTGCCAGCTCACCACCGCTTAGCGGGAGTAACACCGGGGAGCTGTTTTTT,CASSPPLSGSNTGELFF
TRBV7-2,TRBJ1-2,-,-,TGTGCCAGCAGCTTACAGGTGATCTATGGCTACACCTTC,CASSLQVIYGYTF
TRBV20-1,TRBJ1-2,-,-,TGCAGTGCTAGTGGGAGCAACTATGGCTACACCTTC,CSASGSNYGYTF
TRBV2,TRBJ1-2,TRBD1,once,TGTGCCAGCAGTCCACAGACAGGGGGCGCGGGTGGCTACACCTTC,CASSPQTGGAGGYTF
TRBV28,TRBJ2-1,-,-,TGTGCCAGCAGTTTGTCAGGTGGGCGAAGCAATGAGCAGTTCTTC,CASSLSGGRSNEQFF
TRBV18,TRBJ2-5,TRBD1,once,TGTGCCAGCTCACCTACCCGGACAGGGTTAGGGGAGACCCAGTACTTC,CASSPTRTGLGETQYF
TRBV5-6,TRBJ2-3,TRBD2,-,TGTGCCAGCAGCTTGGCGGCTAGCGGGACTTTGACAGATACGCAGTATTTT,CASSLAASGTLTDTQYF
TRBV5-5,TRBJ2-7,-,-,TGTGCCAGCAGCCCTCAGGGATACGAGCAGTACTTC,CASSPQGYEQYF
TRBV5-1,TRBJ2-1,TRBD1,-,TGCGCCAGCCGGGACAGGGGTGGGCAGTTCTTC,CASRDRGGQFF
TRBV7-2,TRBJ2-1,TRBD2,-,TGTGCCAGCAGCTCCCAGCTTGGCGGGGGGGCGAATGAGCAGTTCTTC,CASSSQLGGGANEQFF
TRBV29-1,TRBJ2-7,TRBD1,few,TGCAGCGTTACCTCTCCGGGACAGGGTAAATACGAGCAGTACTTC,CSVTSPGQGKYEQYF
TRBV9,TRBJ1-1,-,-,TGTGCCAGCAGCGTAACGGGTGGGAACACTGAAGCTTTCTTT,CASSVTGGNTEAFF